This T cell receptor (beta chain) stems from a study of blood T cell repertoires in COVID-19. At the level of the study: Both acute and convalescent COVID-19 samples were obtained from the United States, Italy and Spain. T cells, B-cell-depleted T cells, or PBMCs provided the cDNA or gDNA that served as material.

How the authors handled the data: Amplified reference gene primers provided the basis for estimating nucleated cell counts. This table comes from immunoSEQ multiplex PCR, and its TCRdb copy is limited to in-frame clones, with some not included. V, J and clone size reflect that table, while D and trimming were determined from the DNA. Among 150,000 or so clones listed, about 82% were seen once. There are 18 residues in the CDR3. Trimming removed 5 bases from V and 3 bases from J; junction bases left unmatched: 12. Germline CDR1 is SEHNR and CDR2 is FQNEAQ (reference sequence). This rearrangement joins TRBV7-9 to TRBJ2-1; 11 bases line up with TRBD2. Sample: peripheral blood. This TCR was sampled from a woman between 55 and 75 years old with acute or convalescent COVID-19. The CDR3 DNA is TGTGCCAGCAGCGACTCCTCTAGCGGGGGGTCCTTCTACAATGAGCAGTTCTTC. Its protein product is CASSDSSSGGSFYNEQFF. The full variable domain, rest sourced from reference TRBV7-9 and TRBJ2-1, is DTGVSQNPRHKITKRGQNVTFRCDPISEHNRLYWYRQTLGQGPEFLTYFQNEAQLEKSRLLSDRFSAERPKGSFSTLEIQRTEQGDSAMYLCASSDSSSGGSFYNEQFFGPGTRLTVL.